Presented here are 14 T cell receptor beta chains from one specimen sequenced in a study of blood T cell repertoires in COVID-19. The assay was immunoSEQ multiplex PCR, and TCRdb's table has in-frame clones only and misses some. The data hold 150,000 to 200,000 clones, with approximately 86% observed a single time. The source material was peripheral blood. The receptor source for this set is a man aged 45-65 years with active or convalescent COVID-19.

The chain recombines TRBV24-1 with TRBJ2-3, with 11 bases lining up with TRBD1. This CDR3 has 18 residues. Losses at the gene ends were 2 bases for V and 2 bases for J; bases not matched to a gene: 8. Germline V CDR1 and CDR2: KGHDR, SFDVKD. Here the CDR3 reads CATSDSPGQGDYTDTQYF. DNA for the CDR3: TGTGCCACCAGTGATTCACCGGGACAGGGGGACTACACAGATACGCAGTATTTT.

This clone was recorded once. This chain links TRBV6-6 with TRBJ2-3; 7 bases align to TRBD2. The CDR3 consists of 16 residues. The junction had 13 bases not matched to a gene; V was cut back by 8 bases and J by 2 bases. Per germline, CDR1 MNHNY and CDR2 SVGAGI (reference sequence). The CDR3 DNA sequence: TGTGCCAGCTTACGCGGGGCGGGAGCGGACACAGATACGCAGTATTTT. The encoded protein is CASLRGAGADTDTQYF.

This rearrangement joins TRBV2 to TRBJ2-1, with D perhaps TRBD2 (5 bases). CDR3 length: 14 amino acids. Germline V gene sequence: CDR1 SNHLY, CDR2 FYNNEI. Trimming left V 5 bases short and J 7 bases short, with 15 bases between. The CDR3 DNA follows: TGTGCCAGCAGTTATACTAGTAGTCTGAATGAGCAGTTCTTC. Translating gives CASSYTSSLNEQFF.

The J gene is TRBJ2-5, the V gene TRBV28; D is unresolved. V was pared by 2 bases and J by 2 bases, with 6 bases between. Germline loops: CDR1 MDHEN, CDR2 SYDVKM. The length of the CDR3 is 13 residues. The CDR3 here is CASSLNSQETQYF. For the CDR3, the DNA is TGTGCCAGCAGTTTAAACAGTCAAGAGACCCAGTACTTC.

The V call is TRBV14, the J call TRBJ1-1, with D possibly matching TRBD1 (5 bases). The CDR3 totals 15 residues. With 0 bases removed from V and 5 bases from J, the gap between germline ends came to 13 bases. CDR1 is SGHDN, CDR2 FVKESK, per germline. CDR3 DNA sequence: TGTGCCAGCAGCCAAGAGTGGGGGGAGGGGACTGAAGCTTTCTTT. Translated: CASSQEWGEGTEAFF.

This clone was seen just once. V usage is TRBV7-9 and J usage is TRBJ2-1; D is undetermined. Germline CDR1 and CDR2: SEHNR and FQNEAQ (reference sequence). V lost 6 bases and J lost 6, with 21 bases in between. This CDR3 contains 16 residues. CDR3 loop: CASSSLVSYSGNEQFF. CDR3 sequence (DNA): TGTGCCAGCAGTTCCCTAGTCAGCTACTCCGGCAATGAGCAGTTCTTC.

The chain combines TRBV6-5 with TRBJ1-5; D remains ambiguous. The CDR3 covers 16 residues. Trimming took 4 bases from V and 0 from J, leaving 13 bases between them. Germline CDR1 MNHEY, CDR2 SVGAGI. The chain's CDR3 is CASSSLSSRSNQPQHF. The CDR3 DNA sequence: TGTGCCAGCAGTTCCCTATCATCGCGTAGCAATCAGCCCCAGCATTTT.

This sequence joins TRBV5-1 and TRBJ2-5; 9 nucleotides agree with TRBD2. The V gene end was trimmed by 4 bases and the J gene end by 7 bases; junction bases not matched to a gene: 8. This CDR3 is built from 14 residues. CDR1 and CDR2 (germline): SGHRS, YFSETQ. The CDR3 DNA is TGCGCCAGCAGCCCCTTAGCGGGGGATGGGACCCAGTACTTC. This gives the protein CASSPLAGDGTQYF.

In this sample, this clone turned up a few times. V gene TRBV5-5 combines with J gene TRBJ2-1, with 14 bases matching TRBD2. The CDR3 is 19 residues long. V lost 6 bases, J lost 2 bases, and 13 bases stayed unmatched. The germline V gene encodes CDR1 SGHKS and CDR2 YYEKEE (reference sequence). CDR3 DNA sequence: TGTGCCAGCACCCACCTCCCGGGACTAGCGGGGGAAACCTACAATGAGCAGTTCTTC. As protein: CASTHLPGLAGETYNEQFF.

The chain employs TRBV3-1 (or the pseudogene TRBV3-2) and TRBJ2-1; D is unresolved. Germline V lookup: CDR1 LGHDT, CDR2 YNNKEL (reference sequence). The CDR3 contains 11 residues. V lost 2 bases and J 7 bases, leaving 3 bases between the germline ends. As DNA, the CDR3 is TGTGCCAGCAGCCAACCGAATGAGCAGTTCTTC. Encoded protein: CASSQPNEQFF.

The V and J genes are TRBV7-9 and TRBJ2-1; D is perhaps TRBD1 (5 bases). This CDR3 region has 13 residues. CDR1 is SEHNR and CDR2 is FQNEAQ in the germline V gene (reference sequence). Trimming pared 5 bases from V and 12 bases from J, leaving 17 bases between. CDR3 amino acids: CASSQSTTGTQFF. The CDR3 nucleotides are TGTGCCAGCAGCCAGTCTACAACAGGAACGCAGTTCTTC.

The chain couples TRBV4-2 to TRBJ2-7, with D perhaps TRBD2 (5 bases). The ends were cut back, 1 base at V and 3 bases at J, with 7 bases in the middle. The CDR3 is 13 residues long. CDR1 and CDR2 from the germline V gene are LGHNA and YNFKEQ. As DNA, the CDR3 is TGTGCCAGCAGCCAAGGCGGGTTCTACGAGCAGTACTTC. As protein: CASSQGGFYEQYF.

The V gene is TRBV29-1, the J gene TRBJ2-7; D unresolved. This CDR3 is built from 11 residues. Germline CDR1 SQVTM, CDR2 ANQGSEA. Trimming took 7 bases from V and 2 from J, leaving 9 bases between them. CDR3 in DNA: TGCAGCGCGGACGGTCCCTACGAGCAGTACTTC. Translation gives CSADGPYEQYF.

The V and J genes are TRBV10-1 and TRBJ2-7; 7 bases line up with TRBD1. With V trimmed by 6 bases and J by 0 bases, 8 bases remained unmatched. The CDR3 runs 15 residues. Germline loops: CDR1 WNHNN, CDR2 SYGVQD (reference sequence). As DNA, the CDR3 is TGCGCCAGCAGGGTCCAGGACAGGTACTCCTACGAGCAGTACTTC. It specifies CASRVQDRYSYEQYF.